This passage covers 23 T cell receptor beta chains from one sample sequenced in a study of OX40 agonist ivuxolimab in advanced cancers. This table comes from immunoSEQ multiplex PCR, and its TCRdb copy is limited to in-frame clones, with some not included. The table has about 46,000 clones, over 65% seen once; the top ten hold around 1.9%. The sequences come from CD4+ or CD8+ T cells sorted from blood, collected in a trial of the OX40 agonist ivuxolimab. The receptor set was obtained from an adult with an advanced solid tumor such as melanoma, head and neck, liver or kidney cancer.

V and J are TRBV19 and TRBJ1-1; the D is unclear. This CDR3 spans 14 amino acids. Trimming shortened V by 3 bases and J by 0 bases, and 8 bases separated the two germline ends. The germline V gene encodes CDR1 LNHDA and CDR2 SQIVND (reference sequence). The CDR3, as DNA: TGTGCCAGTAGTATCGGGCGGGTGAACACTGAAGCTTTCTTT. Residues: CASSIGRVNTEAFF.

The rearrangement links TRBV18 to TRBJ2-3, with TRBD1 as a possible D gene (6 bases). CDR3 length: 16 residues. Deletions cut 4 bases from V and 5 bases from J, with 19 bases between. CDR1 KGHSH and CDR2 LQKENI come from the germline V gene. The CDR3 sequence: CASSRRGNSQRDTQYF. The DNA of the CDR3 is TGTGCCAGCTCACGAAGGGGGAATTCACAGAGAGATACGCAGTATTTT.

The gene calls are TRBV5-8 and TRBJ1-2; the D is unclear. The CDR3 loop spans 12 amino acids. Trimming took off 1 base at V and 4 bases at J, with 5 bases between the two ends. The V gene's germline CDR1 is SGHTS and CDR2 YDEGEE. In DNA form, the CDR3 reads TGTGCCAGCAGCTTGCGAGTCTATGGCTACACCTTC. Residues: CASSLRVYGYTF.

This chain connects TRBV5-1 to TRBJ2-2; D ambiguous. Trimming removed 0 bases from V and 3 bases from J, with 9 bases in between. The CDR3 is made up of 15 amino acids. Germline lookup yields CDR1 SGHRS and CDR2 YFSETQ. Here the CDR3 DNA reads TGCGCCAGCAGCTTGGCTGGGATGGACACCGGGGAGCTGTTTTTT. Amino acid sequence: CASSLAGMDTGELFF. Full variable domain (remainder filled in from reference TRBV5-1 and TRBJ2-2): KAGVTQTPRYLIKTRGQQVTLSCSPISGHRSVSWYQQTPGQGLQFLFEYFSETQRNKGNFPGRFSGRQFSNSRSEMNVSTLELGDSALYLCASSLAGMDTGELFFGEGSRLTVL.

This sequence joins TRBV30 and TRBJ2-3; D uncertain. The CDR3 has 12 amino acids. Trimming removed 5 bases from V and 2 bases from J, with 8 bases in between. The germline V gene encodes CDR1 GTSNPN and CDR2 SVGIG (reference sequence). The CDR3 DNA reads TGTGCCTGGTGTGAATACACAGATACGCAGTATTTT. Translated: CAWCEYTDTQYF.

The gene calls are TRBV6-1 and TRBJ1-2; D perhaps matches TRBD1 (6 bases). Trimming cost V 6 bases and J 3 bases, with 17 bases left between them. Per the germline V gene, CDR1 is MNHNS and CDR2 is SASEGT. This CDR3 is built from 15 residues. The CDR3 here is CASRTQGSVDYGYTF. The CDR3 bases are TGTGCCAGCAGAACACAGGGATCGGTGGACTATGGCTACACCTTC.

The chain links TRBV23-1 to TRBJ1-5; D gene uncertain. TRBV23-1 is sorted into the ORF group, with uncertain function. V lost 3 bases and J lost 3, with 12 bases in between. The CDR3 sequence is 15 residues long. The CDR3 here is CASSHFRHTNQPQHF. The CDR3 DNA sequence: TGCGCCAGCAGTCATTTCAGACATACCAATCAGCCCCAGCATTTT.

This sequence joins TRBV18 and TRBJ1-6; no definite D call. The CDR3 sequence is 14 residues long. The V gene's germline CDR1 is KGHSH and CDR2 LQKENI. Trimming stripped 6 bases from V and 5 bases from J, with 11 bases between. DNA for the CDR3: TGTGCCAGCTCTCCCTCGGGAGATAATTCACCCCTCCACTTT. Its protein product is CASSPSGDNSPLHF. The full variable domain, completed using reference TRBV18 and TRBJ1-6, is NAGVMQNPRHLVRRRGQEARLRCSPMKGHSHVYWYRQLPEEGLKFMVYLQKENIIDESGMPKERFSAEFPKEGPSILRIQQVVRGDSAAYFCASSPSGDNSPLHFGNGTRLTVT.

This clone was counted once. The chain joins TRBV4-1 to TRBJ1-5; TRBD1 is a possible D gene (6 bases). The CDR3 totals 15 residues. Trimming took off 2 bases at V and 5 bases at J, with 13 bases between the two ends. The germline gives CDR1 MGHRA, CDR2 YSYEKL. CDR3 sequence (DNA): TGCGCCAGCAGCCAATATCGGACAGATGATCAGCCCCAGCATTTT. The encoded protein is CASSQYRTDDQPQHF.

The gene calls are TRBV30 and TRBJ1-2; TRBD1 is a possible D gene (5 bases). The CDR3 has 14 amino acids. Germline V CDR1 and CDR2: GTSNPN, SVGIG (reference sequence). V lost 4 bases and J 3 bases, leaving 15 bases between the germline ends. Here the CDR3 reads CAWKRGPTHYGYTF. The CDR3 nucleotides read TGTGCCTGGAAAAGGGGACCGACTCACTATGGCTACACCTTC.

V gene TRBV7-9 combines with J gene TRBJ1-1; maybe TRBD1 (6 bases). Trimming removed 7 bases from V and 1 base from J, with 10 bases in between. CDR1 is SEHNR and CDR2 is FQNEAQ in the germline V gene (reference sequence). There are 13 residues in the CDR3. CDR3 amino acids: CASNLQGNTEAFF. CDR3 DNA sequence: TGTGCCAGCAACCTACAGGGGAACACTGAAGCTTTCTTT.

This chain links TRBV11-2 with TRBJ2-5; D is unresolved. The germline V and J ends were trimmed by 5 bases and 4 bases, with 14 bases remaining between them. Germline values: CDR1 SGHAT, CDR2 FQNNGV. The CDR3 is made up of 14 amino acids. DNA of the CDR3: TGTGCCAGCAGCCCGACAAACTCAAGAGAGACCCAGTACTTC. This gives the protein CASSPTNSRETQYF.

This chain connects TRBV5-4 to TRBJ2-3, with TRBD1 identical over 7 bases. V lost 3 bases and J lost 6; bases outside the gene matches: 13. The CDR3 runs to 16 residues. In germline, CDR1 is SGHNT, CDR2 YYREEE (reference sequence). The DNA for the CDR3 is TGTGCCAGCAGCTCACGGACAGGTTTGAGGGGGGATACGCAGTATTTT. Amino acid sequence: CASSSRTGLRGDTQYF. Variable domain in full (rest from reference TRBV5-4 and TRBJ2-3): ETGVTQSPTHLIKTRGQQVTLRCSSQSGHNTVSWYQQALGQGPQFIFQYYREEENGRGNFPPRFSGLQFPNYSSELNVNALELDDSALYLCASSSRTGLRGDTQYFGPGTRLTVL.

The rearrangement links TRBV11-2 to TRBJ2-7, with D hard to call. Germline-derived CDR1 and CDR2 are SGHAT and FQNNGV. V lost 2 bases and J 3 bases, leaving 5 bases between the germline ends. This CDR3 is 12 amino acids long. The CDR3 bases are TGTGCCAGCAGCTTAAGGCTCTACGAGCAGTACTTC. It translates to CASSLRLYEQYF.

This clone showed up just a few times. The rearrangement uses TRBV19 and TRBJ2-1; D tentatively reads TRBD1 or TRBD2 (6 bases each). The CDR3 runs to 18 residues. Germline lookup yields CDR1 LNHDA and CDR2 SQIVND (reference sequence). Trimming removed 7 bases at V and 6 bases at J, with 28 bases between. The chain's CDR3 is CASTPRLGWGARVNEQFF. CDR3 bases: TGTGCCAGTACCCCACGGTTGGGGTGGGGGGCTCGCGTCAATGAGCAGTTCTTC.

Here the CDR3 reads CASSQEVAGGRREQFF. In nucleotides, the CDR3 is TGTGCCAGCAGCCAAGAAGTAGCGGGGGGCCGTCGAGAGCAGTTCTTC. The chain carries TRBV4-2 and TRBJ2-1; 10 bases match TRBD2. There are 16 residues in the CDR3. CDR1 is LGHNA and CDR2 is YNFKEQ in the germline V gene. Losses at the gene ends were 0 bases for V and 10 bases for J; bases not matched to a gene: 9.

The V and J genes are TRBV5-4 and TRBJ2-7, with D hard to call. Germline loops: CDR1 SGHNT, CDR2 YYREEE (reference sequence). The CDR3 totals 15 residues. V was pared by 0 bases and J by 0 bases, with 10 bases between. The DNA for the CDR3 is TGTGCCAGCAGCTTGGCCGGACCCGCCTCCTACGAGCAGTACTTC. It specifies CASSLAGPASYEQYF.

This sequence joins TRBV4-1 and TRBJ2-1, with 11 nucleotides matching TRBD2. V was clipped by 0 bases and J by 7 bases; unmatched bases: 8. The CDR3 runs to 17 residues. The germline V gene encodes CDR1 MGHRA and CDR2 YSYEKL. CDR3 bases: TGCGCCAGCAGCCAAGAGCGGTCTAGCGGGGGGATTAATGAGCAGTTCTTC. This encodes CASSQERSSGGINEQFF.

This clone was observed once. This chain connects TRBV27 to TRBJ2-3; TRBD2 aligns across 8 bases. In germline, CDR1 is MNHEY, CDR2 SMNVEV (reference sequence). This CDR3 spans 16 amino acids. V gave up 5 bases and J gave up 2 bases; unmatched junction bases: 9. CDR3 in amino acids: CASSQGLDRFTDTQYF. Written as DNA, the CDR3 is TGTGCCAGCAGTCAGGGACTAGATCGATTCACAGATACGCAGTATTTT.

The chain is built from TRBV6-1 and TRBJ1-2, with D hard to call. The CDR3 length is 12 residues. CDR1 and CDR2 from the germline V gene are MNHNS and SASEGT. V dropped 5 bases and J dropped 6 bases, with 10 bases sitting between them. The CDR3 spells CASSYTPDGYTF. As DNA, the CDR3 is TGTGCCAGCAGTTATACACCGGATGGCTACACCTTC.

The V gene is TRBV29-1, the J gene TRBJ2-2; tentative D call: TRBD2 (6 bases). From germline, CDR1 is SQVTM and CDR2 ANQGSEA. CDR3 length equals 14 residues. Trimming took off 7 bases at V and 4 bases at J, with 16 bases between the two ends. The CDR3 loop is CSATGVVGTGELFF. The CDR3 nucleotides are TGCAGCGCGACGGGGGTTGTGGGCACCGGGGAGCTGTTTTTT.

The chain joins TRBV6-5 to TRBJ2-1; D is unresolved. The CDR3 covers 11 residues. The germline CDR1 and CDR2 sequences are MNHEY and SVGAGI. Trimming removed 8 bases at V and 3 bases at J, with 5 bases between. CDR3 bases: TGTGCCAGCCGAGTCTACAATGAGCAGTTCTTC. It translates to CASRVYNEQFF.

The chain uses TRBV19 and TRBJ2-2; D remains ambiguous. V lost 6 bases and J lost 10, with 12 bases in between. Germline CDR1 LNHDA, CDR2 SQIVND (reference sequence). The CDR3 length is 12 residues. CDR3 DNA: TGTGCCAGTAGAACTCCCTCGGAGGAGCTGTTTTTT. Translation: CASRTPSEELFF.